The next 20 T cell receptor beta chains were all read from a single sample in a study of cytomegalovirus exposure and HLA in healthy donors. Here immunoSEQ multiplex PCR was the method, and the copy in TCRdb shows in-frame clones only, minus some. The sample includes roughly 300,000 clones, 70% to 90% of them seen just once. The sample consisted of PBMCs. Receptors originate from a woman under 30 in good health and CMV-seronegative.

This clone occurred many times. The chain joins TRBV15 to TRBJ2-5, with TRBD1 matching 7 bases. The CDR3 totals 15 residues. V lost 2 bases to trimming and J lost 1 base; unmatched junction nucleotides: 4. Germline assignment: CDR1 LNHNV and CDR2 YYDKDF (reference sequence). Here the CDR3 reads CATSRLQGLQETQYF. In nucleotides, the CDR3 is TGTGCCACCAGCAGACTACAGGGGCTCCAAGAGACCCAGTACTTC. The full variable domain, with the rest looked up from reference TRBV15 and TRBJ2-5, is DAMVIQNPRYQVTQFGKPVTLSCSQTLNHNVMYWYQQKSSQAPKLLFHYYDKDFNNEADTPDNFQSRRPNTSFCFLDIRSPGLGDTAMYLCATSRLQGLQETQYFGPGTRLLVL.

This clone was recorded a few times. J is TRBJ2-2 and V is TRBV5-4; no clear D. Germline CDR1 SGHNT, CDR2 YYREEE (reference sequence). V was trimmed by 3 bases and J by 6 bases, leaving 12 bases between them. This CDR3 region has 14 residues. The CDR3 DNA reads TGTGCCAGCAGCTCTTGGCAAGTACCCGGGGAGCTGTTTTTT. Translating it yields CASSSWQVPGELFF.

CDR3: CASVRSGSEQYF. CDR3 DNA sequence: TGTGCCAGCGTACGTAGCGGGAGCGAGCAGTACTTC. The J gene is TRBJ2-7, the V gene TRBV5-6; 9 positions agree with TRBD2. This CDR3 has 12 residues. CDR1 SGHDT and CDR2 YYEEEE come from the germline V gene. V was pared by 7 bases and J by 6 bases, with 5 bases of the junction left unmatched.

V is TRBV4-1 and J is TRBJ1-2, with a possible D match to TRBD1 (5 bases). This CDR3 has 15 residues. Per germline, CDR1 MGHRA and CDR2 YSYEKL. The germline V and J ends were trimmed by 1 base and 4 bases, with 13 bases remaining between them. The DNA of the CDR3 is TGCGCCAGCAGCCAAGTGGCGGGGGTAGGCTATGGCTACACCTTC. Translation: CASSQVAGVGYGYTF.

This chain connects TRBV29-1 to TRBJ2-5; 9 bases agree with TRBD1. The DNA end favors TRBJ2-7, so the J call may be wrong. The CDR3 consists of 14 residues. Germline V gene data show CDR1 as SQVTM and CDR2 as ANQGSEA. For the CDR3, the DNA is TGCAGCGTCGGATCGGGACAGGGTGCCTACGAGCAGTACTTC. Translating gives CSVGSGQGAYEQYF.

The CDR3 loop is CASSQLLAGGPSEQYF. CDR3 nucleotide sequence: TGCGCCAGCAGCCAACTCCTAGCGGGAGGGCCCAGCGAGCAGTACTTC. The rearrangement joins TRBV5-1 to TRBJ2-7; 12 nucleotides match TRBD2. This CDR3 comprises 16 residues. From germline, CDR1 is SGHRS and CDR2 YFSETQ. Unmatched junction bases numbered 11, after V lost 4 bases and J lost 6 bases.

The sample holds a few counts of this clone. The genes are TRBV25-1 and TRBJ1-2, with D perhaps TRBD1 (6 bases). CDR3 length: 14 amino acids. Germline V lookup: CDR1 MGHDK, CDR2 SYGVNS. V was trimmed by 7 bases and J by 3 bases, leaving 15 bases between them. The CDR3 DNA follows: TGTGCCAGCACCCGAGCTGGGGGCGACTATGGCTACACCTTC. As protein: CASTRAGGDYGYTF.

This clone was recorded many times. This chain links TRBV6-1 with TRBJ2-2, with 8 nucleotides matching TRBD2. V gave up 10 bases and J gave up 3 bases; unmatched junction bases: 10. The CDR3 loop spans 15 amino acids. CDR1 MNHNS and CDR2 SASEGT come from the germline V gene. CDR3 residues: CATDTSGTDTGELFF. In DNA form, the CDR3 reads TGTGCCACCGACACTAGCGGTACTGACACCGGGGAGCTGTTTTTT.

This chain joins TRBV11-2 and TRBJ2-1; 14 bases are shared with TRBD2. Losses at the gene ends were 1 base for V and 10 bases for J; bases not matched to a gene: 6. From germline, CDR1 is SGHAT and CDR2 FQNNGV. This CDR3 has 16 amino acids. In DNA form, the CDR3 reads TGTGCCAGCAGCTTAGTCCCGGGACTAGCGGGAGACGAGCAGTTCTTC. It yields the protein CASSLVPGLAGDEQFF.

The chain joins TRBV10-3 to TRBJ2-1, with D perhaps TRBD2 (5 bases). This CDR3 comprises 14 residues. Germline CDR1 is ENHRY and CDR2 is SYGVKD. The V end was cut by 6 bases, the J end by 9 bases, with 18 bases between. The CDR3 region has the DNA TGTGCCATCAGGCCGGGCCTCGAAGAGGGTGAGCAGTTCTTC. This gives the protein CAIRPGLEEGEQFF.

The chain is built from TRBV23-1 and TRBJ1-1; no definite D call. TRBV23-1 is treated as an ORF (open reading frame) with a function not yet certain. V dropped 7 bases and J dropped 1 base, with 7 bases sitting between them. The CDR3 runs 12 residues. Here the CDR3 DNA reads TGCGCCAGCAACCGGGAGAACACTGAAGCTTTCTTT. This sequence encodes CASNRENTEAFF.

The CDR3 sequence is CASRYQLGVYGYTF. The CDR3 nucleotides read TGTGCCAGCAGGTACCAGCTCGGGGTATATGGCTACACCTTC. The chain links TRBV6-1 to TRBJ1-2, with D uncertain. This CDR3 is built from 14 residues. Trimming shortened V by 6 bases and J by 5 bases, and 16 bases separated the two germline ends. Germline CDR1 reads MNHNS; CDR2 reads SASEGT.

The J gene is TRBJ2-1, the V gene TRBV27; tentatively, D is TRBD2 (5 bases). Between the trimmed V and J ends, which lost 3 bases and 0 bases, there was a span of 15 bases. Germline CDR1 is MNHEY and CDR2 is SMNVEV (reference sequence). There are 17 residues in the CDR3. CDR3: CASSFGSGITSYNEQFF. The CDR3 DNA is TGTGCCAGCAGTTTCGGCAGCGGTATAACCTCCTACAATGAGCAGTTCTTC.

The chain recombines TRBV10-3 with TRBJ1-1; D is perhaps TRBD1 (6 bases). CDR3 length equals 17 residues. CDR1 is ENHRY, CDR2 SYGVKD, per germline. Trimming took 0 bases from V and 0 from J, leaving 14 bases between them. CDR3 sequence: CAISESQGRSMNTEAFF. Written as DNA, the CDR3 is TGTGCCATCAGTGAGTCTCAGGGGAGATCCATGAACACTGAAGCTTTCTTT.

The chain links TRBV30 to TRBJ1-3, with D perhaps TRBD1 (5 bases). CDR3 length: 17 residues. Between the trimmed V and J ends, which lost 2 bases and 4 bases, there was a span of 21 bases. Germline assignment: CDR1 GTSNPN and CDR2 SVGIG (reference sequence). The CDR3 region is CAWSRGEEGDSGNTIYF. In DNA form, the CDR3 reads TGTGCCTGGAGTCGGGGGGAGGAGGGAGATTCCGGAAACACCATATATTTT.

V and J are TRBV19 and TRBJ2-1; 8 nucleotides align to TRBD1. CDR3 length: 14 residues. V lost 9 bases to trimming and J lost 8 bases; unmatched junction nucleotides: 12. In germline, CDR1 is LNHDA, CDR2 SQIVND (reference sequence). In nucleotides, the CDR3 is TGTGCCAGCTCAGGGGGCGACCCTGGCGATGAGCAGTTCTTC. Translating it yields CASSGGDPGDEQFF. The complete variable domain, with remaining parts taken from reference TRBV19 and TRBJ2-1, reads DGGITQSPKYLFRKEGQNVTLSCEQNLNHDAMYWYRQDPGQGLRLIYYSQIVNDFQKGDIAEGYSVSREKKESFPLTVTSAQKNPTAFYLCASSGGDPGDEQFFGPGTRLTVL.

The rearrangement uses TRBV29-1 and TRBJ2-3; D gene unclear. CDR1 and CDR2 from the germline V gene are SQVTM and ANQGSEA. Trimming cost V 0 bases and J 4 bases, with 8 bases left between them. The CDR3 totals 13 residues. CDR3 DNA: TGCAGCGTTGAAGATTCTGGCCCAGATACGCAGTATTTT. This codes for CSVEDSGPDTQYF.

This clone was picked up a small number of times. CDR3: CASSYTDISYEQYF. The CDR3 DNA follows: TGTGCCAGCAGTTACACGGACATCTCCTACGAGCAGTACTTC. The rearrangement links TRBV6-5 to TRBJ2-7; perhaps TRBD1 as D (5 bases). Between the trimmed V and J ends, which lost 2 bases and 0 bases, there was a span of 8 bases. Germline V CDR1 and CDR2: MNHEY, SVGAGI. There are 14 residues in the CDR3.

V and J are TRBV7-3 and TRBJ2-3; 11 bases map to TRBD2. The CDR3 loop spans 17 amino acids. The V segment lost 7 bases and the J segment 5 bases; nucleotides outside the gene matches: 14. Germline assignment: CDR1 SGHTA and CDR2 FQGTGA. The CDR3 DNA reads TGTGCCAGCAACAAAGGGGCACTAGCGGGAGCGGTAGATACGCAGTATTTT. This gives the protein CASNKGALAGAVDTQYF.

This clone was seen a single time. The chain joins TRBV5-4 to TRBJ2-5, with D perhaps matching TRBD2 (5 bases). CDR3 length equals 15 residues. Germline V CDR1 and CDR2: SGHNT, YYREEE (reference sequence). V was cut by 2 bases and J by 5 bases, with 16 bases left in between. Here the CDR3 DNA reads TGTGCCAGCAGCTTCGACACACAGCGGTGGGAGACCCAGTACTTC. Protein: CASSFDTQRWETQYF.